Below, 8 T cell receptor beta chains from the same sample are listed, as sequenced in a study of T cells in tuberculosis. Clones were read by immunoSEQ multiplex PCR, and TCRdb kept only the in-frame ones, dropping some. The sample shows over 30,000 clones, under 98% of them seen only once. The sample comprised PBMCs. These receptors came from a donor aged 10 to 29 with latent tuberculosis or without tuberculosis infection.

This chain connects TRBV5-6 to TRBJ2-3; tentative D call: TRBD2 (7 bases). Trimming shortened V by 2 bases and J by 3 bases, and 10 bases separated the two germline ends. This CDR3 comprises 14 residues. Germline assignment: CDR1 SGHDT and CDR2 YYEEEE. CDR3 protein: CASSLQGGTDTQYF. CDR3 sequence (DNA): TGTGCCAGCAGCTTACAGGGAGGGACAGATACGCAGTATTTT.

In DNA form, the CDR3 reads TGCAGCGTTAGACCTCGGGCCTACGAGCAGTACTTC. This sequence encodes CSVRPRAYEQYF. V gene TRBV29-1 combines with J gene TRBJ2-7; D is uncertain. Trimming pared 5 bases from V and 2 bases from J, leaving 10 bases between. From germline, CDR1 is SQVTM and CDR2 ANQGSEA. The length of the CDR3 is 12 residues.

The V call is TRBV10-3, the J call TRBJ1-1; D is undetermined. V lost 3 bases, J lost 1 base, and 6 bases lay in between. Germline assignment: CDR1 ENHRY and CDR2 SYGVKD. The CDR3 runs to 13 residues. CDR3 residues: CAISDGQNTEAFF. Written as DNA, the CDR3 is TGTGCCATCAGTGACGGTCAGAACACTGAAGCTTTCTTT.

This chain connects TRBV19 to TRBJ1-3; D uncertain. The germline gives CDR1 LNHDA, CDR2 SQIVND (reference sequence). The CDR3 totals 15 residues. V lost 3 bases, J lost 0 bases, and 9 bases lay in between. In DNA form, the CDR3 reads TGTGCCAGTAGTATCTACGGGAGCTCTGGAAACACCATATATTTT. It specifies CASSIYGSSGNTIYF.

The chain joins TRBV7-6 to TRBJ2-1; D is ambiguous. Trimming stripped 1 base from V and 8 bases from J, with 9 bases between. The CDR3 length is 13 residues. Per germline, CDR1 SGHVS and CDR2 FNYEAQ. In nucleotides, the CDR3 is TGTGCCAGCAGCTTAGGAAGAGGTGATGAGCAGTTCTTC. Translating it yields CASSLGRGDEQFF.

The J gene is TRBJ2-7, the V gene TRBV18, with TRBD2 matching 10 bases. The CDR3 runs to 16 residues. CDR1 is KGHSH and CDR2 is LQKENI in the germline V gene. The J segment lost 5 bases and the V segment lost 3 bases, leaving 10 bases of the junction unmatched. CDR3 region: CASSPTSSGSNDEQYF. For the CDR3, the DNA is TGTGCCAGCTCACCGACGTCTAGCGGGAGCAATGACGAGCAGTACTTC.

This sequence joins TRBV25-1 and TRBJ2-7, with D perhaps matching TRBD1 (6 bases). CDR1 MGHDK and CDR2 SYGVNS come from the germline V gene. This CDR3 is built from 12 residues. The ends were cut back, 2 bases at V and 6 bases at J, with 8 bases in the middle. CDR3 bases: TGTGCCAGCAGTGAACAGGGGAGCGAGCAGTACTTC. Its protein is CASSEQGSEQYF.

The chain couples TRBV28 to TRBJ2-1; TRBD2 matches 8 bases. This CDR3 region has 16 residues. Per germline, CDR1 MDHEN and CDR2 SYDVKM. After removal of 4 bases from V and 5 bases from J, the junction contained 10 bases not matched to a gene. The CDR3 DNA is TGTGCCAGCAGTTCGCACCCGGGACTAGACAACAATGAGCAGTTCTTC. Encoded protein: CASSSHPGLDNNEQFF.